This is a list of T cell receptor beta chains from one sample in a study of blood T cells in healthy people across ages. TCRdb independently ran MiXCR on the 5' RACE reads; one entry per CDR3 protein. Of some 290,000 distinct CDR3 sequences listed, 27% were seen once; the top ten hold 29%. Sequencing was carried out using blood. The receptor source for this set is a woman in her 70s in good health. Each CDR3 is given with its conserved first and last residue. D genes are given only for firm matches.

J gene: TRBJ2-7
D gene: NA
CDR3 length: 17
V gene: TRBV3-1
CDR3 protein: CASSQEPTVTPLYEQYF

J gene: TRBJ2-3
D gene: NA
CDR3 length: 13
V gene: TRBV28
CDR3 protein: CASTRQAPNTQYF

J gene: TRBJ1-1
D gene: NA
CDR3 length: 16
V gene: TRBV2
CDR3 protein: CASSGNSVGALAEAFF

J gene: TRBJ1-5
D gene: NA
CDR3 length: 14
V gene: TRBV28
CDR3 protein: CASSARGESPPQHF

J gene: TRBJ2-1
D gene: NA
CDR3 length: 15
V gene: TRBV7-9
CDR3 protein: CASSSAAGSSHEQFF

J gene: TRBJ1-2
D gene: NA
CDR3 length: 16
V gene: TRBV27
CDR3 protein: CAGSSDPTGFAYGYTF

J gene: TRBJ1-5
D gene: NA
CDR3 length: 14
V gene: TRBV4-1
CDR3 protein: CASSQETGNQPQHF

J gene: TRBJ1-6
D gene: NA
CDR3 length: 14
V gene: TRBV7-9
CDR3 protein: CASSSGGGNSPLHF

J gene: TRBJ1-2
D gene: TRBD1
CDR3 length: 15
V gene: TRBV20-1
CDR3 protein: CSAKETGAEYYGYTF

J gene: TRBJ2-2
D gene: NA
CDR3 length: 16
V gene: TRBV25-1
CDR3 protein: CASSDTRGRNTGELFF

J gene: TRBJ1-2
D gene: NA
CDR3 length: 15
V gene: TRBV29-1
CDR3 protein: CSFTTGQRVNYGYTF

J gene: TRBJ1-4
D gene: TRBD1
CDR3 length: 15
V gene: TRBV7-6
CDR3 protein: CAGSLGTGSNEKLFF

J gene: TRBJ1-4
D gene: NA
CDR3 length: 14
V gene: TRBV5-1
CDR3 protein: CASSLVLQSEKLFF

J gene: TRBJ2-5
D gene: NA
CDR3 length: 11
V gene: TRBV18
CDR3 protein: CASSPDGTQYF

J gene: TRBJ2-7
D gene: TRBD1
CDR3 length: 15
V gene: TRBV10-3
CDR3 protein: CAISDYTGGVSEQYF

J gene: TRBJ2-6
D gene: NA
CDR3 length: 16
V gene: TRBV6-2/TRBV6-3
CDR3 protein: CASSLLWPSGANVLTF

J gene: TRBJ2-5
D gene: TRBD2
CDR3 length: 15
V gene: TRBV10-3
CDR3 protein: CAISEGGTSGETQYF

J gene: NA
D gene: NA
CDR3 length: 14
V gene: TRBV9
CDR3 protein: CASSVVADPYEQYF

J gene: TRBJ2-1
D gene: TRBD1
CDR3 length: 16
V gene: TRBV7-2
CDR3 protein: CASSLAGTGGYNEQFF

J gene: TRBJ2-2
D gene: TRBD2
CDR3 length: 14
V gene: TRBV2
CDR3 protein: CASSREGQGGELFF